These T cell receptor beta chains were read from a single sample in a study of monozygotic twins with inflammatory bowel disease. TCRdb reprocessed the 5' RACE reads and stores each CDR3 protein as one record, lacking DNA. The table for this sample gives over 150,000 distinct CDR3 sequences. Input material: blood. The receptor set was obtained from a human donor with ulcerative colitis or Crohn's disease, or a healthy co-twin of an affected twin (not recorded which). CDR3s include the opening cysteine and the closing phenylalanine or tryptophan. Each record gives: J gene, V gene, CDR3 length, CDR3 protein.

TRBJ2-1	TRBV12-3/TRBV12-4	16	CASSSPWGTAHNEQFF
TRBJ1-6	TRBV7-9	12	CASSQGNSPLHF
TRBJ1-2	TRBV20-1	12	CSAQDRNYGYTF
TRBJ1-3	TRBV18	16	CASSPLRAESGNTIYF
TRBJ1-2	TRBV11-1	17	CASSLNRLQGLDYGYTF
TRBJ1-6	TRBV6-5	13	CASSLNRASPLHF
TRBJ1-4	TRBV6-5	13	CASRHRADEKLFF
TRBJ2-7	TRBV20-1	15	CSARDRTGALYEQYF
TRBJ1-6	TRBV5-5	13	CASSPTGGTPLHF
TRBJ2-4	TRBV3-1	15	CASSQAAQGGSIQYF
TRBJ2-6	TRBV28	13	CASVSSGANVLTF
TRBJ1-2	TRBV6-2/TRBV6-3	16	CASSKPRGDGSYGYTF
TRBJ2-3	TRBV20-1	15	CSAGTGTARTDTQYF
TRBJ2-5	TRBV24-1	12	CATSDLWETQYF
TRBJ2-6	TRBV15	18	CATSTDDRRAYGANVLTF
TRBJ2-1	TRBV20-1	16	CSARPGSKLAGNEQFF
TRBJ1-2	TRBV27	16	CASSFAGTASNYGYTF
TRBJ2-1	TRBV7-2	14	CASSLEGGRARQFF
TRBJ1-5	TRBV20-1	13	CSASTGDNQPQHF
TRBJ2-1	TRBV12-3/TRBV12-4	14	CASSLGTVMDEQFF
TRBJ1-6	TRBV12-3/TRBV12-4	15	CASSLRGAYNSPLHF
TRBJ1-3	TRBV15	15	CATSRERFSGNTIYF
TRBJ2-3	TRBV20-1	13	CSARVWGGDTQYF
TRBJ2-7	TRBV11-2	15	CASSLDPLLAAEQYF
TRBJ1-3	TRBV6-5	15	CASSYSDRGFSTIYF
TRBJ2-1	TRBV11-2	14	CASSLGLAVGEQFF
TRBJ1-1	TRBV29-1	13	CSVGMGQQTEAFF
TRBJ2-7	TRBV5-1	15	CASSLAGTNSYEQYF
TRBJ2-3	TRBV29-1	14	CSVGSLWGTDTQYF
TRBJ2-1	TRBV5-1	14	CASSNSGAYNEQFF
TRBJ2-5	TRBV5-5	13	CASSIRLAETQYF
TRBJ2-1	TRBV7-2	16	CASSSGLAGMRDEQFF
TRBJ2-2	TRBV4-3	15	CASSLWDRDTGELFF
TRBJ2-5	TRBV11-2	14	CASSLGGLYETQYF
TRBJ1-1	TRBV5-1	15	CASSLAAGLGTEAFF
TRBJ1-1	TRBV20-1	14	CSAPRTGVNTEAFF
TRBJ2-2	TRBV5-1	16	CASRADRGRRSGELFF
TRBJ2-2	TRBV4-2	17	CASSQVGSGGGTGELFF
TRBJ2-3	TRBV30	11	CAWSVQDTQYF
TRBJ1-3	TRBV20-1	15	CSAREARVTGNTIYF
TRBJ2-7	TRBV20-1	14	CSAKVGSFGYEQYF
TRBJ1-1	TRBV20-1	14	CSAARSPGTGEAFF
TRBJ1-2	TRBV12-3/TRBV12-4	13	CASSWSGAYGYTF
TRBJ2-5	TRBV7-3	15	CASSLEGIGQETQYF
TRBJ2-7	TRBV7-2	14	CASSPPGSPYEQYF
TRBJ2-1	TRBV20-1	14	CSAVRGRQNNEQFF
TRBJ2-1	TRBV7-9	16	CASSPTGTSDHNEQFF
TRBJ2-4	TRBV19	14	CASSVAGDKNIQYF
TRBJ1-1	TRBV9	14	CASSIGEGRTEAFF